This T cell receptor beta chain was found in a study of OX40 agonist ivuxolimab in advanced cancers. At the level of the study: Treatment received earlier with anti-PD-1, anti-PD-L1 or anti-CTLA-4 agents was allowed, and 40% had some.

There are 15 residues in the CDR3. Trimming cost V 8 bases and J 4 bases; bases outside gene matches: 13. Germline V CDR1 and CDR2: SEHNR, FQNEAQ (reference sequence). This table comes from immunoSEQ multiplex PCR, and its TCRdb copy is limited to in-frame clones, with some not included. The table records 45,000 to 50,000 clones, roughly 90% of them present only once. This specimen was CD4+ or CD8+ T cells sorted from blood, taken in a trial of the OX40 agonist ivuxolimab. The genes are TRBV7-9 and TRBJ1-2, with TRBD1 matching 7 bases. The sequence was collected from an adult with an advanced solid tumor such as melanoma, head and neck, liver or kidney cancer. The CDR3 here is CASAGATGRSYGYTF. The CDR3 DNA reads TGTGCCAGCGCGGGGGCGACAGGGAGGAGCTATGGCTACACCTTC.